This TCR beta chain was documented in a study of CD8 T cells in ankylosing spondylitis (dated by TCRdb to the late 2010s). Study-wide context: To find TCR variants linked to disease, the study profiled T cell receptor beta repertoires in ankylosing spondylitis patients and healthy donors. The full study cohort was made up of about 25 ankylosing spondylitis patients and more than 90 healthy donors. Peripheral blood samples were taken, and synovial fluid was additionally collected from ankylosing spondylitis patients.

This clonotype has just a few counts. Its antigen is not yet known. No base quality values were provided; no much bigger clone lies one nucleotide off. TCRdb lists the instrument as Illumina HiSeq 2500. TCR beta libraries were prepared by quantitative 5'-RACE with molecular barcodes. The original methods were these. A new computational method, built on a probabilistic model of VDJ rearrangement, was used to identify disease-linked TCR variants. TCRdb trimmed public reads at Q25 via fastp, called clones via MiXCR and kept in-frame beta chains. Rows merge per CDR3 protein into single entries with the most common DNA and genes. TCRdb's processing, not the authors' own work, is the source of the V and J calls. The sample has about 130,000 distinct CDR3 sequences on record, about a tenth of them singletons. The ten top clones hold 3.3% of the sample. Here is what the overall study found, with its caveats: Some motif variants were previously reported in synovial fluid and blood of reactive arthritis patients, suggesting common disease-initiation mechanisms. Blood from ankylosing spondylitis patients appeared to be characterized by a TCR beta motif composed of 7 to 9 highly homologous amino acid variants. According to the report, matched synovial fluid samples from ankylosing spondylitis patients were significantly enriched for the disease-linked clones. In peripheral blood, the disease-linked clones were found at relatively low frequencies and had a CD8+ phenotype.

From the germline V gene (reference sequence), CDR1 is SEHNR and CDR2 is FQNEAQ. V lost 4 bases and J lost 15 bases, and the count of bases not matched to a germline gene is 14. Including cysteine and phenylalanine, the CDR3 has 14 amino acids. Here the CDR3 DNA is all that survives: 42 bases in frame from base 1. The rearrangement joined TRBV7-9 to TRBJ2-1; 8 middle bases align to TRBD2. The receptor was derived from a male donor with ankylosing spondylitis or in good health (not recorded which). The sequencing sample was made of blood, either unsorted or a sorted T cell fraction (not recorded which). The DNA is TGTGCCAGCAGCTCAGGGCCCCGGGAGGGCCACCTGTTCTTC. Its product reads: CASSSGPREGHLFF.